Below are 21 T cell receptor beta chains sequenced from a single sample in a study of blood T cell repertoires in COVID-19. Produced via immunoSEQ multiplex PCR; TCRdb's table is partial and in-frame only. The data contain 65,000 or so clones, 78% of them singletons. Sequences were obtained from peripheral blood. The receptors stem from a human donor in a cohort sampled during active COVID-19.

This chain joins TRBV9 and TRBJ2-1, with 7 nucleotides matching TRBD2. Unmatched junction bases numbered 3, after V lost 4 bases and J lost 8 bases. This CDR3 has 12 amino acids. CDR1 SGDLS and CDR2 YYNGEE come from the germline V gene. The CDR3 is CASSPGLDEQFF. CDR3 nucleotides: TGTGCCAGCAGCCCCGGACTAGATGAGCAGTTCTTC.

This sequence joins TRBV4-2 and TRBJ2-2; D may be TRBD2 (5 bases). Germline V gives CDR1 LGHNA, CDR2 YNFKEQ. The CDR3 extends over 17 amino acids. With 1 base removed from V and 3 bases from J, the gap between germline ends came to 15 bases. The CDR3 region has the DNA TGTGCCAGCAGCCAAGTACCGGACTCGGTGGACACCGGGGAGCTGTTTTTT. Translation: CASSQVPDSVDTGELFF.

This clone is a singleton in its sample. V is TRBV7-9 and J is TRBJ1-6; D not resolved. Germline CDR1 is SEHNR and CDR2 is FQNEAQ (reference sequence). Trimming removed 6 bases at V and 6 bases at J, with 18 bases between. The CDR3 has 16 amino acids. CDR3 nucleotides: TGTGCCAGCAGAACCGGACGGACTGGATTTAATTCACCCCTCCACTTT. This sequence encodes CASRTGRTGFNSPLHF.

This chain links TRBV9 with TRBJ1-1, with D possibly matching TRBD1 (5 bases). Looked up from germline, CDR1 is SGDLS and CDR2 is YYNGEE. Trimming shortened V by 3 bases and J by 3 bases, and 9 bases separated the two germline ends. The CDR3 covers 13 residues. This CDR3 is CASSDGQDTEAFF. CDR3 nucleotide sequence: TGTGCCAGCAGCGACGGACAAGACACTGAAGCTTTCTTT.

This clone was detected once. J is TRBJ1-1 and V is TRBV5-1; perhaps TRBD1 as D (6 bases). CDR3 size: 13 residues. From germline, CDR1 is SGHRS and CDR2 YFSETQ. Trimming took 4 bases from V and 4 from J, leaving 11 bases between them. CDR3 residues: CASSLTGLTEAFF. As DNA, the CDR3 is TGCGCCAGCAGCCTAACAGGGCTCACTGAAGCTTTCTTT.

The V and J genes are TRBV2 and TRBJ2-3; 9 bases line up with TRBD1. Germline assignment: CDR1 SNHLY and CDR2 FYNNEI. This CDR3 is built from 14 residues. Trimming at V came to 6 bases and at J to 4 bases, leaving 5 bases not matched to a gene. The CDR3 sequence: CASRDRTGADTQYF. The CDR3 DNA is TGTGCCAGCAGGGACCGGACAGGGGCAGATACGCAGTATTTT.

The chain has TRBV5-1 and TRBJ2-2; 8 nucleotides match TRBD1. This CDR3 has 15 residues. V trimming: 4 bases; J trimming: 5 bases; junction bases outside the gene matches: 7. The germline V gene encodes CDR1 SGHRS and CDR2 YFSETQ. The CDR3 bases are TGCGCCAGCAGCCCGGGGACAGGATGGACCGGGGAGCTGTTTTTT. It translates to CASSPGTGWTGELFF.

A few counts support this clone. The gene calls are TRBV10-1 and TRBJ2-2; D possibly corresponds to TRBD1 (6 bases). From germline, CDR1 is WNHNN and CDR2 SYGVQD (reference sequence). The V and J ends lost 7 bases and 5 bases respectively, with 8 bases between them. The CDR3 has 12 residues. In DNA, the CDR3 is TGCGCCAGCAATACAGGGACCGGGGAGCTGTTTTTT. It encodes CASNTGTGELFF.

This clone has only one observation. The rearrangement joins TRBV5-5 to TRBJ2-1; 11 nucleotides align to TRBD2. The ends lost 4 bases at V and 2 bases at J; junction bases unmatched: 2. This CDR3 contains 15 residues. The germline V gene encodes CDR1 SGHKS and CDR2 YYEKEE (reference sequence). The CDR3, as DNA: TGTGCCAGCAGCAAGGGACTAGCGGCCTACAATGAGCAGTTCTTC. Translated, it gives CASSKGLAAYNEQFF. Filled out from reference TRBV5-5 and TRBJ2-1, the complete variable domain reads DAGVTQSPTHLIKTRGQQVTLRCSPISGHKSVSWYQQVLGQGPQFIFQYYEKEERGRGNFPDRFSARQFPNYSSELNVNALLLGDSALYLCASSKGLAAYNEQFFGPGTRLTVL.

The chain is built from TRBV5-1 and TRBJ2-1; 9 nucleotides match TRBD2. The CDR3 consists of 16 residues. In germline, CDR1 is SGHRS, CDR2 YFSETQ. The V gene end was trimmed by 4 bases and the J gene end by 0 bases; junction bases not matched to a gene: 5. CDR3 in DNA: TGCGCCAGCAGCCTAAATAGCGGGGGCTCCTACAATGAGCAGTTCTTC. This gives the protein CASSLNSGGSYNEQFF. The variable domain in full, with the rest retrieved from reference TRBV5-1 and TRBJ2-1, is KAGVTQTPRYLIKTRGQQVTLSCSPISGHRSVSWYQQTPGQGLQFLFEYFSETQRNKGNFPGRFSGRQFSNSRSEMNVSTLELGDSALYLCASSLNSGGSYNEQFFGPGTRLTVL.

V and J are TRBV5-1 and TRBJ2-3; D not certain. Germline assignment: CDR1 SGHRS and CDR2 YFSETQ. The CDR3 spans 14 residues. V was clipped by 1 base and J by 0 bases, with 6 bases between them. CDR3 in DNA: TGCGCCAGCAGCTTGCTCTTTAGCACAGATACGCAGTATTTT. It translates to CASSLLFSTDTQYF. Complete variable domain (other parts from reference TRBV5-1 and TRBJ2-3): KAGVTQTPRYLIKTRGQQVTLSCSPISGHRSVSWYQQTPGQGLQFLFEYFSETQRNKGNFPGRFSGRQFSNSRSEMNVSTLELGDSALYLCASSLLFSTDTQYFGPGTRLTVL.

This clone was seen only a few times. The chain joins TRBV7-2 to TRBJ1-2; tentative D call: TRBD1 (5 bases). This CDR3 is built from 15 residues. V dropped 1 base and J dropped 3 bases, with 12 bases sitting between them. Germline V gene lookup returns CDR1 SGHTA and CDR2 FQGNSA. The DNA of the CDR3 is TGTGCCAGCAGCTTAGGGAGCAGGGTACACTATGGCTACACCTTC. It specifies CASSLGSRVHYGYTF.

This clone was detected only once. The chain is built from TRBV5-5 and TRBJ2-7, with 11 bases fitting TRBD2. V shed 0 bases and J 3 bases; nucleotides not matched to a gene: 5. CDR3 length: 16 amino acids. Germline CDR1 reads SGHKS; CDR2 reads YYEKEE (reference sequence). The CDR3 loop is CASSLDSGRAVYEQYF. As DNA, the CDR3 is TGTGCCAGCAGCTTGGATAGCGGGAGGGCCGTCTACGAGCAGTACTTC.

This sequence joins TRBV28 and TRBJ1-5; D gene unclear. V was clipped by 4 bases and J by 11 bases, with 9 bases between them. Germline V lookup: CDR1 MDHEN, CDR2 SYDVKM. The CDR3 is 11 amino acids. DNA for the CDR3: TGTGCCAGCAGTTCGAAACTTACCCAGCATTTT. As protein: CASSSKLTQHF.

This clone was detected once. This sequence joins TRBV19 and TRBJ1-1, with D maybe TRBD1 (5 bases). V was cut by 9 bases and J by 7 bases, with 21 bases left in between. The CDR3 is made up of 14 amino acids. Germline lookup yields CDR1 LNHDA and CDR2 SQIVND (reference sequence). Here the CDR3 DNA reads TGTGCCAGCTCAAGGAGCGAAGTAAGGGGTGAAGCTTTCTTT. Translated, it gives CASSRSEVRGEAFF.

This chain links TRBV4-1 with TRBJ2-7; unclear D gene. Between the trimmed V and J ends, which lost 1 base and 0 bases, there was a span of 10 bases. Germline CDR1 MGHRA, CDR2 YSYEKL. This CDR3 is 15 amino acids long. Written as DNA, the CDR3 is TGCGCCAGCAGCCAAGTACCCTCAGACTCCTACGAGCAGTACTTC. The encoded protein is CASSQVPSDSYEQYF.

The chain carries TRBV11-1 and TRBJ2-1, with D possibly being TRBD2 (5 bases). This CDR3 is built from 15 residues. Germline V gene data show CDR1 as SGHAT and CDR2 as FQDESV (reference sequence). V lost 2 bases, J lost 0 bases, and 8 bases lay in between. The CDR3 nucleotides read TGTGCCAGCAGCTTAAAGCGGAGCTCCTACAATGAGCAGTTCTTC. Translating it yields CASSLKRSSYNEQFF.

The V call is TRBV9, the J call TRBJ1-3; D uncertain. Germline V gene sequence: CDR1 SGDLS, CDR2 YYNGEE. Trimming took 0 bases from V and 4 from J, leaving 11 bases between them. This CDR3 is 15 amino acids long. The DNA for the CDR3 is TGTGCCAGCAGCGTAGATTCGGGGAGAGGAAACACCATATATTTT. Translation gives CASSVDSGRGNTIYF. Full variable domain (outside the CDR3, taken from reference TRBV9 and TRBJ1-3): DSGVTQTPKHLITATGQRVTLRCSPRSGDLSVYWYQQSLDQGLQFLIQYYNGEERAKGNILERFSAQQFPDLHSELNLSSLELGDSALYFCASSVDSGRGNTIYFGEGSWLTVV.

J is TRBJ1-5 and V is TRBV7-8; TRBD1 aligns across 7 bases. This CDR3 region has 13 residues. Germline values: CDR1 SGHVS, CDR2 FQNEAQ. V was pared by 4 bases and J by 11 bases, with 8 bases of the junction left unmatched. CDR3 amino acids: CASSYDRVGTQHF. The CDR3 nucleotides read TGTGCCAGCAGCTACGACAGGGTCGGGACCCAGCATTTT.

The V gene is TRBV15, the J gene TRBJ1-1; TRBD1 might be the D (6 bases). CDR1 and CDR2 (germline): LNHNV, YYDKDF (reference sequence). This CDR3 is built from 14 residues. The V end was cut by 3 bases, the J end by 3 bases, with 11 bases between. The CDR3 spells CATSRRGGHTEAFF. The CDR3 DNA follows: TGTGCCACCAGCAGGCGGGGGGGCCACACTGAAGCTTTCTTT.

This chain links TRBV28 with TRBJ2-5; 8 bases match TRBD2. The CDR3 length is 15 residues. Germline loops: CDR1 MDHEN, CDR2 SYDVKM. The V gene end was trimmed by 6 bases and the J gene end by 1 base; junction bases not matched to a gene: 7. CDR3 DNA: TGTGCCAGCAGATGGAGGACTAGCTCCCAAGAGACCCAGTACTTC. Its protein is CASRWRTSSQETQYF.